The next 14 T cell receptor beta chains were all read from a single sample in a study of OX40 agonist ivuxolimab in advanced cancers. The data were produced by immunoSEQ multiplex PCR, yet TCRdb's version contains in-frame clones alone and is incomplete. The table records tens of thousands of clones, 93% of them present only once. The source material was CD4+ or CD8+ T cells sorted from blood, sampled in a trial of the OX40 agonist ivuxolimab. The receptors stem from an adult with an advanced solid tumor such as melanoma, head and neck, liver or kidney cancer.

The V gene is TRBV15, the J gene TRBJ2-5; tentative D call: TRBD2 (7 bases). V shed 1 base and J shed 4 bases, with 10 bases lying between them. Per germline, CDR1 LNHNV and CDR2 YYDKDF (reference sequence). The CDR3 extends over 14 amino acids. CDR3 sequence: CATSRVRGGETQYF. For the CDR3, the DNA is TGTGCCACCAGCAGAGTAAGGGGGGGAGAGACCCAGTACTTC.

The CDR3 nucleotides read TGCGCCAGCAGCGCGACAGGAGCCGCGTACTTC. Residues: CASSATGAAYF. V and J are TRBV5-1 and TRBJ2-7; the D gene is possibly TRBD1 (6 bases). Trimming stripped 4 bases from V and 12 bases from J, with 14 bases between. The CDR3 runs to 11 residues. CDR1 SGHRS and CDR2 YFSETQ come from the germline V gene. Supplemented by reference TRBV5-1 and TRBJ2-7, the full variable domain reads KAGVTQTPRYLIKTRGQQVTLSCSPISGHRSVSWYQQTPGQGLQFLFEYFSETQRNKGNFPGRFSGRQFSNSRSEMNVSTLELGDSALYLCASSATGAAYFGPGTRLTVT.

The chain recombines TRBV5-5 with TRBJ2-2; D might be TRBD1 (6 bases). CDR1 is SGHKS and CDR2 is YYEKEE in the germline V gene (reference sequence). The CDR3 consists of 15 residues. The V end was cut by 2 bases, the J end by 4 bases, with 12 bases between. CDR3: CASSFYTGFTGELFF. The DNA of the CDR3 is TGTGCCAGCAGCTTCTACACAGGGTTCACCGGGGAGCTGTTTTTT.

This sequence joins TRBV5-5 and TRBJ2-7; perhaps TRBD1 as D (6 bases). Trimming shortened V by 0 bases and J by 2 bases, and 18 bases separated the two germline ends. CDR1 is SGHKS, CDR2 YYEKEE, per germline (reference sequence). The CDR3 runs to 17 residues. For the CDR3, the DNA is TGTGCCAGCAGCTTGGGGCCTGGCACAGGGTTTACCTACGAGCAGTACTTC. Protein product: CASSLGPGTGFTYEQYF.

The chain employs TRBV11-2 and TRBJ2-7; possibly TRBD1 or TRBD2 for D (5 bases each). The CDR3 spans 12 residues. The germline V gene encodes CDR1 SGHAT and CDR2 FQNNGV. V gave up 7 bases and J gave up 2 bases, with 9 bases separating them. This chain's CDR3 is CASKGTPYEQYF. The CDR3 bases are TGTGCCAGCAAAGGGACCCCCTACGAGCAGTACTTC.

The chain joins TRBV6-5 to TRBJ1-1, with 8 bases identical to TRBD1. J gave up 3 bases and V 1 base, and 1 base lay outside the gene matches. This CDR3 contains 14 residues. Germline V lookup: CDR1 MNHEY, CDR2 SVGAGI. Here the CDR3 DNA reads TGTGCCAGCAGTTACTACAGGGGGGACACTGAAGCTTTCTTT. Translating it yields CASSYYRGDTEAFF.

This sequence joins TRBV6-1 and TRBJ2-7; D gene ambiguous. The CDR3 extends over 16 amino acids. V was shortened by 0 bases and J by 1 base, with 13 bases between the two germline ends. Germline V CDR1 and CDR2: MNHNS, SASEGT. The CDR3: CASSEALYADSYEQYF. The CDR3 DNA reads TGTGCCAGCAGTGAAGCGCTTTATGCAGATTCCTACGAGCAGTACTTC.

V usage is TRBV5-1 and J usage is TRBJ2-7; 7 nucleotides match TRBD1. This CDR3 has 14 residues. V was pared by 0 bases and J by 4 bases, with 4 bases of the junction left unmatched. In germline, CDR1 is SGHRS, CDR2 YFSETQ. CDR3 nucleotide sequence: TGCGCCAGCAGCTTGGGCGCAGGGGGATACGAGCAGTACTTC. Its translation: CASSLGAGGYEQYF.

The rearrangement links TRBV6-6 to TRBJ1-1; no clear D. The CDR3 has 12 residues. Per the germline V gene, CDR1 is MNHNY and CDR2 is SVGAGI (reference sequence). V was cut by 10 bases and J by 0 bases, with 9 bases left in between. The chain's CDR3 is CATRLMNTEAFF. For the CDR3, the DNA is TGTGCCACCAGACTCATGAACACTGAAGCTTTCTTT.

The genes are TRBV4-2 and TRBJ1-2; 9 nucleotides agree with TRBD1. CDR3 size: 15 residues. From germline, CDR1 is LGHNA and CDR2 YNFKEQ. Unmatched junction bases numbered 8, after V lost 5 bases and J lost 4 bases. CDR3 region: CASSLRDRAAYGYTF. The DNA of the CDR3 is TGTGCCAGCAGCTTGAGGGACAGGGCGGCCTATGGCTACACCTTC.

The chain joins TRBV12-5 to TRBJ2-2; the D gene is possibly TRBD2 (6 bases). The length of the CDR3 is 16 residues. CDR1 LGHNT and CDR2 FRNRAP come from the germline V gene. V was cut by 6 bases and J by 1 base, with 15 bases left in between. In nucleotides, the CDR3 is TGTGCTAGTGGGAGGAGCGGGTTTAAGAACACCGGGGAGCTGTTTTTT. The encoded protein is CASGRSGFKNTGELFF.

This sequence joins TRBV28 and TRBJ1-2; 8 nucleotides line up with TRBD1. Germline assignment: CDR1 MDHEN and CDR2 SYDVKM. The ends lost 3 bases at V and 6 bases at J; junction bases unmatched: 9. The length of the CDR3 is 15 residues. The CDR3 region is CASSFIGQGVDGYTF. In DNA form, the CDR3 reads TGTGCCAGCAGTTTTATCGGACAGGGTGTGGATGGCTACACCTTC.

The chain employs TRBV4-3 and TRBJ2-1, with 13 bases matching TRBD2. CDR3 size: 18 residues. Germline V gene data show CDR1 as LGHNA and CDR2 as YSLEER. V was clipped by 0 bases and J by 5 bases; unmatched bases: 7. The DNA for the CDR3 is TGCGCCAGCAGCCAAGATTCAGGACTAGCGGGGGCGCACAATGAGCAGTTCTTC. This gives the protein CASSQDSGLAGAHNEQFF.

The CDR3 region is CASSTSAGARYEQYF. As DNA, the CDR3 is TGCGCCAGCAGCACATCCGCTGGGGCGAGGTACGAGCAGTACTTC. The chain employs TRBV5-1 and TRBJ2-7; possible D gene TRBD1, 5 bases. The CDR3 length is 15 residues. Trimming shortened V by 4 bases and J by 4 bases, and 18 bases separated the two germline ends. CDR1 is SGHRS, CDR2 YFSETQ, per germline.